Sequencing of this TCR beta chain was carried out in a study of T cell responses to AZD1222 COVID-19 vaccine. Study-level points and caveats: There were mostly white British donors and more females than males, and clonal diversity was possibly underestimated. Spike-specific TCR breadth and depth were elevated following two AZD1222 doses.

Trimming pared 3 bases from V and 7 bases from J, leaving 10 bases between. CDR1 is KGHSH, CDR2 LQKENI, per germline. The CDR3 length is 13 residues. This clone appeared once. What it binds is not known. The data were produced by immunoSEQ multiplex PCR, yet TCRdb's version contains in-frame clones alone and is incomplete. The sample lists 110,000 to 150,000 clones, 80% to 90% occurring once. This sample comprised peripheral blood, obtained on day 0 of AZD1222 vaccination. V usage is TRBV18 and J usage is TRBJ1-5; D unresolved. This clonotype was obtained from an adult in good health. CDR3 protein: CASSPQSGQPQHF. In DNA form, the CDR3 reads TGTGCCAGCTCACCGCAAAGTGGGCAGCCCCAGCATTTT.